This is a list of T cell receptor beta chains from one sample in a study of T cells after yellow fever vaccination. TCRdb fed the 5' RACE reads into MiXCR, producing one record per CDR3 protein. Among some 110,000 distinct CDR3 sequences listed, roughly 6.7% were seen once. The sequencing here drew on CD4+ T cells sorted from PBMCs, taken more than 8 days after the first yellow fever vaccination. The receptors were gathered from a man between 18 and 35 years old who received the YFV17D yellow fever vaccine. Both conserved end residues are part of each CDR3. D genes are given only for firm matches. Not all rows give a size; the values are once, few, many and, for expanded clones, a class.

j_call: TRBJ2-1; d_call: -; v_call: TRBV24-1; clone_size: -; cdr3_aa: CATSDNYNEQFF; cdr3_nt: TGTGCCACCAGTGACAACTACAATGAGCAGTTCTTC
j_call: TRBJ2-1; d_call: -; v_call: TRBV4-3; clone_size: many; cdr3_aa: CASSRSQLSAPKQFF; cdr3_nt: TGCGCCAGCAGCCGCTCCCAATTGTCCGCGCCTAAGCAGTTCTTC
j_call: TRBJ2-1; d_call: TRBD2; v_call: TRBV4-2; clone_size: many; cdr3_aa: CASSQDRAAGGNEQFF; cdr3_nt: TGTGCCAGCAGCCAAGATCGGGCAGCGGGGGGCAATGAGCAGTTCTTC
j_call: TRBJ2-5; d_call: TRBD2; v_call: TRBV20-1; clone_size: -; cdr3_aa: CSFAQASGRETQYF; cdr3_nt: TGCAGCTTCGCCCAGGCTAGCGGCAGGGAGACCCAGTACTTC
j_call: TRBJ1-2; d_call: -; v_call: TRBV6-2/TRBV6-3; clone_size: few; cdr3_aa: CASRQGQSGYTF; cdr3_nt: TGTGCCAGCAGACAAGGACAGAGTGGTTACACCTTC
j_call: TRBJ1-6; d_call: -; v_call: TRBV28; clone_size: many; cdr3_aa: CASSYQLRQPLHF; cdr3_nt: TGTGCCAGCAGTTACCAGCTAAGGCAACCCCTCCACTTT
j_call: TRBJ2-1; d_call: TRBD2; v_call: TRBV20-1; clone_size: many; cdr3_aa: CSAVSRGGWHEQFF; cdr3_nt: TGCAGTGCTGTCTCGCGGGGGGGCTGGCATGAGCAGTTCTTC
j_call: TRBJ2-1; d_call: -; v_call: TRBV7-6; clone_size: many; cdr3_aa: CASSSLPGANGNEQFF; cdr3_nt: TGTGCCAGCAGCTCCCTTCCGGGGGCCAATGGGAATGAGCAGTTCTTC
j_call: TRBJ2-1; d_call: -; v_call: TRBV30; clone_size: many; cdr3_aa: CAWRGAPSPSEQFF; cdr3_nt: TGTGCCTGGAGAGGTGCCCCCTCCCCCAGTGAGCAGTTCTTC
j_call: TRBJ2-5; d_call: -; v_call: TRBV9; clone_size: many; cdr3_aa: CASSVQGAPLGAETQYF; cdr3_nt: TGTGCCAGCAGCGTACAGGGTGCCCCTCTAGGTGCCGAGACCCAGTACTTC
j_call: TRBJ2-3; d_call: -; v_call: TRBV11-2; clone_size: many; cdr3_aa: CASSLETSTSTDTQYF; cdr3_nt: TGTGCCAGCAGCTTAGAGACTTCTACTAGCACAGATACGCAGTATTTT
j_call: TRBJ1-2; d_call: -; v_call: TRBV12-3/TRBV12-4; clone_size: many; cdr3_aa: CASANPGRLDYGYTF; cdr3_nt: TGTGCCAGCGCTAACCCGGGGAGGTTGGACTATGGCTACACCTTC
j_call: TRBJ2-3; d_call: TRBD2; v_call: TRBV5-1; clone_size: many; cdr3_aa: CASSLYTSGGAITQYF; cdr3_nt: TGCGCCAGCAGCTTGTATACTAGCGGGGGGGCAATTACGCAGTATTTT
j_call: TRBJ2-3; d_call: TRBD2; v_call: TRBV5-1; clone_size: -; cdr3_aa: CASSGGAPTDTQYF; cdr3_nt: TGCGCCAGTAGCGGGGGTGCTCCCACAGATACGCAGTATTTT
j_call: TRBJ1-2; d_call: TRBD1; v_call: TRBV18; clone_size: many; cdr3_aa: CASSLKRTGPRSNYGYTF; cdr3_nt: TGTGCCAGCTCACTAAAAAGGACAGGCCCTCGATCTAACTATGGCTACACCTTC
j_call: TRBJ2-5; d_call: -; v_call: TRBV7-8; clone_size: few; cdr3_aa: CASSSRLARRETQYF; cdr3_nt: TGTGCCAGCAGCTCCCGCCTGGCTAGGCGAGAGACCCAGTACTTC
j_call: TRBJ2-5; d_call: -; v_call: TRBV7-2; clone_size: -; cdr3_aa: CASSLGGWDQETQYF; cdr3_nt: TGTGCCAGCAGCTTAGGGGGATGGGACCAAGAGACCCAGTACTTC
j_call: TRBJ2-5; d_call: TRBD1; v_call: TRBV10-2; clone_size: many; cdr3_aa: CASSDLQGTQETQYF; cdr3_nt: TGCGCCAGCAGTGATTTACAGGGGACCCAAGAGACCCAGTACTTC
j_call: TRBJ2-2; d_call: -; v_call: TRBV24-1; clone_size: -; cdr3_aa: CATSDPNAGLTGELFF; cdr3_nt: TGTGCCACCAGTGATCCTAACGCAGGTCTTACCGGGGAGCTGTTTTTT
j_call: TRBJ2-3; d_call: TRBD1; v_call: TRBV11-2; clone_size: many; cdr3_aa: CASSLEYTTGAWTDTQYF; cdr3_nt: TGTGCCAGCAGCTTGGAATATACGACAGGGGCCTGGACAGATACGCAGTATTTT
j_call: TRBJ1-2; d_call: TRBD1; v_call: TRBV12-3/TRBV12-4; clone_size: -; cdr3_aa: CASSWGQAAYGYTF; cdr3_nt: TGTGCCAGCAGCTGGGGACAGGCCGCTTATGGCTACACCTTC
j_call: TRBJ1-1; d_call: -; v_call: TRBV18; clone_size: -; cdr3_aa: CASSPFGQLNTEAFF; cdr3_nt: TGTGCCAGCTCACCATTTGGACAGTTGAACACTGAAGCTTTCTTT
j_call: TRBJ2-5; d_call: TRBD2; v_call: TRBV20-1; clone_size: many; cdr3_aa: CSATVRGGETQYF; cdr3_nt: TGCAGTGCTACAGTCCGGGGGGGAGAGACCCAGTACTTC
j_call: TRBJ1-6; d_call: -; v_call: TRBV7-2; clone_size: many; cdr3_aa: CASSSTVTYNSPLHF; cdr3_nt: TGTGCCAGCTCTTCGACCGTGACCTATAATTCACCCCTCCACTTT
j_call: TRBJ2-1; d_call: -; v_call: TRBV20-1; clone_size: many; cdr3_aa: CSASHAYNEQFF; cdr3_nt: TGCAGTGCTAGCCACGCATACAATGAGCAGTTCTTC
j_call: TRBJ2-7; d_call: -; v_call: TRBV15; clone_size: many; cdr3_aa: CATSREASPRVKSSYEQYF; cdr3_nt: TGTGCCACCAGCAGAGAAGCTTCCCCTCGAGTTAAGAGCTCCTACGAGCAGTACTTC